The rows below give T cell receptor beta chains drawn from one sample of a study of regulatory T cells in long-lasting Graves disease. A single record per CDR3 protein comes from TCRdb applying MiXCR to the multiplex PCR reads. The sample has a few hundred thousand distinct CDR3 sequences, 23% seen once; the top ten hold about 29%. The source was peripheral blood mononuclear cells (PBMCs), collected when the disease was refractory, from a patient treated with antithyroid drugs. These TCRs come from a woman aged 40 to 50 with Graves disease. Both conserved end residues are part of each CDR3. The D gene is left open where the match is weak. Some rows have no size entry. The others give once, few or many, or a class for an expanded clone.

v_call	j_call	clone_size	d_call	cdr3_length	cdr3_nt	cdr3_aa
TRBV20-1	TRBJ2-6	.	.	17	TGCAGTGCTTTACATCCCGCGGCGGTTCCTGGGGCCAACGTCCTGACTTTC	CSALHPAAVPGANVLTF
TRBV7-9	TRBJ1-1	.	.	15	TGTGCCAGCAGCATTGGAGCGTCAAGTGGCTCTGAAGCTTTCTTT	CASSIGASSGSEAFF
TRBV12-3/TRBV12-4	TRBJ1-3	many	.	14	TGTGCCAGCAATCTCAAGGGCTCTGGAAACACCATATATTTT	CASNLKGSGNTIYF
TRBV29-1	TRBJ2-3	.	.	13	TGCAGCGTCTTTGCCAGGGTGGAAGATACGCAGTATTTT	CSVFARVEDTQYF
TRBV12-3/TRBV12-4	TRBJ2-2	many	.	15	TGTGCCAGCAGTTTCAGGGAGTACCGGGCCGGGGAGCTGTTTTTT	CASSFREYRAGELFF
TRBV20-1	TRBJ1-5	many	TRBD1	16	TGCAGTGCTAGGGAGGACAGGAACAATTTCAATCAGCCCCAGCATTTT	CSAREDRNNFNQPQHF
TRBV10-2	TRBJ2-3	.	.	13	TGCGCCAGCCTGGGAAGTGGCACAGATACGCAGTATTTT	CASLGSGTDTQYF
TRBV2	TRBJ1-1	many	.	13	TGTGCCAGCAGTGTCCTCGGGGGCACTGAAGCTTTCTTT	CASSVLGGTEAFF
TRBV6-1	TRBJ2-7	many	.	13	TGTGCCAGCAGAGCAGATGTTGCCTACGAGCAGTACTTC	CASRADVAYEQYF
TRBV27	TRBJ1-2	many	.	12	TGTGCCAGCAGTTTCCCCGGGGTGGCCCTCTATTTC	CASSFPGVALYF
TRBV5-1	TRBJ2-4	.	.	17	TGCGCCAGCAGCTTGGCCTATAGGGGTCGGGCCAAAAACATTCAGTACTTC	CASSLAYRGRAKNIQYF
TRBV19	TRBJ1-5	few	TRBD1	14	TGTGCCAGTAGTCCCCGGACAGGGAATCAGCCCCAGCATTTT	CASSPRTGNQPQHF
TRBV28	TRBJ1-4	many	.	16	TGTGCCAGCAGTTTAGCAACAGGGACAACTAATGAAAAACTGTTTTTT	CASSLATGTTNEKLFF
TRBV6-1	TRBJ1-4	.	TRBD1	15	TGTGCCAGCAGTGGGGGGACAGGAGATAATGAAAAACTGTTTTTT	CASSGGTGDNEKLFF
TRBV27	TRBJ2-2	few	.	13	TGTGCCAGCAGTCATTACAACACCGGGGAGCTGTTTTTT	CASSHYNTGELFF
TRBV2	TRBJ1-5	few	.	14	TGTGCCAGCAGGGACGGATTTAGCAATCAGCCCCAGCATTTT	CASRDGFSNQPQHF